Presented here are 14 T cell receptor beta chains from one specimen sequenced in a study of circulating CD8 cells and anti-PD-1 response in melanoma (dated by TCRdb to about 2020). Instrument used: NextSeq 500. TCR libraries were prepared from roughly 14 ng of total RNA with the QIAseq Immune Repertoire RNA Library Kit, Human TCR Panel. The public sequencing data were trimmed at Q25 with fastp and processed into clonotypes with MiXCR by TCRdb, which kept only in-frame beta chains. Each entry merges the rows of one CDR3 protein and shows their most common DNA and genes. In all, the sample holds 150 to 200 distinct CDR3 sequences, and approximately 7.8% of those were seen once. Under 35% of the sample is held by the ten biggest clonotypes. Using a BD FACSAria II cell sorter, four subsets defined by PD-1 and/or TIGIT were sorted from live CD3+CD8+TCRalphabeta+ cells. Sequencing was performed on CD8+ T cells from PBMCs, taken at baseline or after one month of anti-PD-1 therapy (not recorded which). The origin of the receptors is a human donor with melanoma.

By its share, this clonotype is medium-sized. V usage is TRBV13 and J usage is TRBJ2-3; no definite D call. There are 12 residues in the CDR3. Germline V gene data show CDR1 as PRHDT and CDR2 as FYEKMQ (reference sequence). V was cut by 5 bases and J by 6 bases, with 9 bases left in between. In DNA form, the CDR3 reads TGTGCCAGCAGCCCCCGAAGGGATACGCAGTATTTT. It encodes CASSPRRDTQYF.

This clonotype is large by share. CDR3 sequence reads: CASSPTRNTEAFF. The CDR3 region has the DNA TGTGCCAGCAGTCCCACAAGGAACACTGAAGCTTTCTTT. V usage is TRBV27 and J usage is TRBJ1-1; no reliable D call. The CDR3 loop spans 13 amino acids. Trimming removed 5 bases at V and 1 base at J, with 8 bases between. Germline V gives CDR1 MNHEY, CDR2 SMNVEV (reference sequence).

This clonotype ranks as large. The V call is TRBV10-2, the J call TRBJ2-7; D is unclear. The CDR3 contains 11 residues. CDR1 is WSHSY, CDR2 SAAADI, per germline. V lost 3 bases and J 4 bases, leaving 4 bases between the germline ends. This CDR3 is CASSERYEQYF. CDR3 in DNA: TGCGCCAGCAGTGAACGTTACGAGCAGTACTTC.

By share of the sample, this clonotype is large. This chain joins TRBV28 and TRBJ2-7, with 8 positions matching TRBD1. V gave up 5 bases and J gave up 0 bases; unmatched junction bases: 6. The CDR3 length is 15 residues. Germline V CDR1 and CDR2: MDHEN, SYDVKM. The CDR3 DNA is TGTGCCAGCAGTCCTCGGACAGGGAGCTCCTACGAGCAGTACTTC. It codes for CASSPRTGSSYEQYF.

This clonotype is hyperexpanded by share. The V and J genes are TRBV1 and TRBJ2-3. TRBV1 is a known pseudogene. CDR3 length equals 16 residues. The CDR3 sequence: CTSSQEGITSTDTQYF. The CDR3 nucleotides are TGCACCAGCAGCCAAGAGGGCATTACTAGCACAGATACGCAGTATTTT.

By sample share, this clonotype is medium-sized. This sequence joins TRBV12-5 and TRBJ1-5; 7 bases map to TRBD1. The germline V gene encodes CDR1 LGHNT and CDR2 FRNRAP. The CDR3 contains 15 residues. Trimming removed 6 bases from V and 5 bases from J; junction bases left unmatched: 10. The CDR3 here is CASGSTQGGYQPQHF. For the CDR3, the DNA is TGTGCTAGTGGCTCGACCCAGGGGGGATATCAGCCCCAGCATTTT.

By share of the sample, this clonotype is medium-sized (0.01 to 0.1%). V and J are TRBV30 and TRBJ1-1; D is uncertain. Trimming took 1 base from V and 7 from J, leaving 13 bases between them. The CDR3 spans 13 residues. CDR1 is GTSNPN, CDR2 SVGIG, per germline (reference sequence). The CDR3 loop reads CAWSGAVLLEAFF. CDR3 bases: TGTGCCTGGAGTGGGGCAGTCCTACTTGAAGCTTTCTTT.

The rearrangement uses TRBV4-1 and TRBJ2-7, with 10 bases identical to TRBD2. V lost 1 base to trimming and J lost 2 bases; unmatched junction nucleotides: 5. Germline lookup yields CDR1 MGHRA and CDR2 YSYEKL. The CDR3 covers 16 residues. CDR3 amino acids: CASSQVQLAGTYEQYF. CDR3 DNA sequence: TGCGCCAGCAGCCAAGTTCAACTAGCGGGAACCTACGAGCAGTACTTC.

Judged by abundance, this clonotype is hyperexpanded. The CDR3 protein is CASSFHRDTGELFF. CDR3 DNA: TGCGCCAGCAGCTTTCACAGGGACACCGGGGAGCTGTTTTTT. The chain recombines TRBV4-1 with TRBJ2-2; D might be TRBD1 (6 bases). The germline gives CDR1 MGHRA, CDR2 YSYEKL. Trimming pared 5 bases from V and 3 bases from J, leaving 10 bases between. The CDR3 totals 14 residues.

This clonotype is judged large (0.1 to 1%). The chain employs TRBV24-1 and TRBJ2-3; 14 bases agree with TRBD2. With 4 bases clipped from V and 3 bases from J, the junction kept 5 bases outside the gene matches. The CDR3 runs 17 residues. The V gene's germline CDR1 is KGHDR and CDR2 SFDVKD. The CDR3 nucleotides read TGTGCCACCAGTGACCCGACTAGCGGGGGGGCAACAGATACGCAGTATTTT. This gives the protein CATSDPTSGGATDTQYF.

For this clonotype: Given the absence of the conserved phenylalanine or tryptophan at the CDR3 end, a read error is likely. This chain links TRBV12-5 with TRBJ1-5, with 7 positions matching TRBD1. The germline gives CDR1 LGHNT, CDR2 FRNRAP. V lost 6 bases to trimming and J lost 5 bases; unmatched junction nucleotides: 10. The length of the CDR3 is 15 residues. The CDR3 DNA reads TGTGCTAGTGGCTCGACCCAGGGGGGATATCAGCCCCAGCATCTA. Translation gives CASGSTQGGYQPQHL.

Relative to its sample, this clonotype is large (0.1 to 1%). The rearrangement joins TRBV28 to TRBJ2-7; 9 nucleotides line up with TRBD1. Germline V lookup: CDR1 MDHEN, CDR2 SYDVKM. V was pared by 4 bases and J by 1 base, with 5 bases of the junction left unmatched. The length of the CDR3 is 15 residues. This CDR3 reads CASSWTGEISYEQYF. CDR3 nucleotides: TGTGCCAGCAGTTGGACAGGGGAAATTTCCTACGAGCAGTACTTC.

By sample share, this clonotype is hyperexpanded (1% or more). This chain joins TRBV27 and TRBJ2-1, with D unresolved. Trimming shortened V by 4 bases and J by 5 bases, and 6 bases separated the two germline ends. The germline V gene encodes CDR1 MNHEY and CDR2 SMNVEV (reference sequence). The CDR3 has 12 amino acids. In DNA, the CDR3 is TGTGCCAGCAGTTCCACAGACAATGAGCAGTTCTTC. It is translated as CASSSTDNEQFF.

This clonotype is labeled as hyperexpanded (1% or more). The V and J genes are TRBV20-1 and TRBJ2-7; D is ambiguous. Trimming stripped 0 bases from V and 0 bases from J, with 12 bases between. Germline-derived CDR1 and CDR2 are DFQATT and SNEGSKA (reference sequence). The CDR3 contains 15 residues. Written as DNA, the CDR3 is TGCAGTGCTAGAGATCATGCCAGCCTCTCCTACGAGCAGTACTTC. Translation: CSARDHASLSYEQYF.